The 20 T cell receptor beta chains presented below share a single source sample, sequenced in a study of vaccination effects on CD4 cells after COVID-19. Their antigens are not known. After expansion with viral peptide pools in the ViraFEST assay, antigen-specific CD4+ T cells were sequenced. It was after around eleven days of culture that CD4+ T cells were isolated. Vaccine recipients lacked prior SARS-CoV-2 infection and had negative nucleocapsid antibodies. The assay was immunoSEQ multiplex PCR, and TCRdb's table has in-frame clones only and misses some. The sample yields tens of thousands of clones, roughly 73% seen once. Sequencing used CD4+ T cells from PBMCs cultured with HCoV-OC43 spike peptides, obtained before COVID-19 vaccination. Regarding subset: HCoV-OC43 spike overlapping peptide pool stimulation. The origin of the receptors is a human donor who received a COVID-19 vaccine.

This clone has just a few counts. J is TRBJ1-2 and V is TRBV4-1; TRBD1 matches 7 bases. This CDR3 comprises 15 residues. V gave up 5 bases and J gave up 2 bases; unmatched junction bases: 8. CDR1 and CDR2 (germline): MGHRA, YSYEKL. CDR3 residues: CASSAPGTANYGYTF. In nucleotides, the CDR3 is TGCGCCAGCAGCGCCCCCGGGACAGCAAACTATGGCTACACCTTC.

This clone has just a few counts. The V and J genes are TRBV6-5 and TRBJ1-2; 8 nucleotides agree with TRBD1. Trimming removed 6 bases from V and 4 bases from J; junction bases left unmatched: 10. The germline V gene has CDR1 MNHEY and CDR2 SVGAGI. The CDR3 sequence is 15 residues long. CDR3 region: CASRPTGVKGYGYTF. CDR3 DNA sequence: TGTGCCAGCAGGCCGACAGGGGTAAAGGGCTATGGCTACACCTTC.

This chain connects TRBV9 to TRBJ2-2; 7 nucleotides agree with TRBD1. Germline V CDR1 and CDR2: SGDLS, YYNGEE. The CDR3 has 16 residues. J gave up 3 bases and V 3 bases, and 8 bases lay outside the gene matches. CDR3 in DNA: TGTGCCAGCAGCGGACAAGGGACAGTAGACACCGGGGAGCTGTTTTTT. Translated, it gives CASSGQGTVDTGELFF.

V gene TRBV7-9 combines with J gene TRBJ2-1; tentative D call: TRBD1 (5 bases). The CDR3 sequence is 15 residues long. Germline V gene sequence: CDR1 SEHNR, CDR2 FQNEAQ (reference sequence). V was cut by 1 base and J by 2 bases, with 9 bases left in between. The CDR3 DNA follows: TGTGCCAGCAGCTTAGGGCAGGGTGCCTACAATGAGCAGTTCTTC. Translating gives CASSLGQGAYNEQFF.

The chain uses TRBV5-1 and TRBJ2-6; no firm D call. The germline V gene encodes CDR1 SGHRS and CDR2 YFSETQ. This CDR3 contains 16 residues. Trimming left V 0 bases short and J 4 bases short, with 11 bases between. The CDR3 loop reads CASSLALLTGANVLTF. CDR3 nucleotide sequence: TGCGCCAGCAGCTTGGCCCTGCTCACCGGGGCCAACGTCCTGACTTTC.

CDR3 bases: TGTGCTAGTGGTTTGGGGAGCATACTATCCTACAATGAGCAGTTCTTC. Translated, it gives CASGLGSILSYNEQFF. The chain links TRBV12-5 to TRBJ2-1, with D hard to call. With 1 base removed from V and 1 base from J, the gap between germline ends came to 11 bases. The CDR3 extends over 16 amino acids. Per the germline V gene, CDR1 is LGHNT and CDR2 is FRNRAP.

This clone was seen once. This sequence joins TRBV4-1 and TRBJ1-4; the D is unclear. Germline V gene data show CDR1 as MGHRA and CDR2 as YSYEKL. The CDR3 spans 13 residues. The V and J ends lost 4 bases and 7 bases respectively, with 10 bases between them. DNA for the CDR3: TGCGCCAGCAGCCGGGCCCCCTCTGAAAAACTGTTTTTT. It encodes CASSRAPSEKLFF.

The V and J genes are TRBV3-1 (or the pseudogene TRBV3-2) and TRBJ1-4; D gene uncertain. Germline V lookup: CDR1 LGHDT, CDR2 YNNKEL (reference sequence). Trimming left V 0 bases short and J 11 bases short, with 13 bases between. The CDR3 is made up of 14 amino acids. The CDR3 spells CASSQDEFQGKLFF. In nucleotides, the CDR3 is TGTGCCAGCAGCCAAGATGAGTTTCAAGGGAAACTGTTTTTT.

For the CDR3, the DNA is TGTGCCAGCCTCCGGACTGCCGAAAACAATGAGCAGTTCTTC. Translating it yields CASLRTAENNEQFF. The rearrangement uses TRBV6-6 and TRBJ2-1; TRBD2 might be the D (5 bases). The CDR3 has 14 amino acids. Germline V lookup: CDR1 MNHNY, CDR2 SVGAGI (reference sequence). V lost 8 bases, J lost 5 bases, and 16 bases lay in between.

The rearrangement joins TRBV7-8 to TRBJ2-7; TRBD1 is a possible D gene (5 bases). CDR1 and CDR2 from the germline V gene are SGHVS and FQNEAQ. V lost 5 bases, J lost 7 bases, and 15 bases lay in between. The CDR3 covers 13 residues. The CDR3 DNA follows: TGTGCCAGCAGCGACAGCGCCCTGAGAGAGCAGTACGTC. Translated: CASSDSALREQYV.

This chain links TRBV7-9 with TRBJ2-4; D gene unclear. The germline gives CDR1 SEHNR, CDR2 FQNEAQ (reference sequence). The CDR3 has 12 amino acids. With 1 base removed from V and 6 bases from J, the gap between germline ends came to 4 bases. The CDR3 reads CASSLDVNIQYF. The CDR3 nucleotides are TGTGCCAGCAGCTTAGACGTAAACATTCAGTACTTC. The variable domain in full, completed from reference TRBV7-9 and TRBJ2-4, reads DTGVSQNPRHKITKRGQNVTFRCDPISEHNRLYWYRQTLGQGPEFLTYFQNEAQLEKSRLLSDRFSAERPKGSFSTLEIQRTEQGDSAMYLCASSLDVNIQYFGAGTRLSVL.

The V call is TRBV27, the J call TRBJ1-6; the D gene is possibly TRBD1 (6 bases). The V and J ends lost 1 base and 6 bases respectively, with 13 bases between them. CDR3 length equals 16 residues. Germline CDR1 reads MNHEY; CDR2 reads SMNVEV (reference sequence). The CDR3 region is CASSLLGGLGNSPLHF. CDR3 sequence (DNA): TGTGCCAGCAGTTTATTGGGGGGGCTCGGTAATTCACCCCTCCACTTT.

The chain recombines TRBV2 with TRBJ2-1; TRBD1 aligns across 10 bases. The ends lost 4 bases at V and 6 bases at J; junction bases unmatched: 6. CDR1 and CDR2 (germline): SNHLY, FYNNEI. The CDR3 length is 15 residues. Here the CDR3 DNA reads TGTGCCAGCAGTGGACAGGGGGCATCCAGCAATGAGCAGTTCTTC. Amino acids: CASSGQGASSNEQFF.

This chain connects TRBV27 to TRBJ1-1; a possible D gene is TRBD1 (6 bases). The length of the CDR3 is 13 residues. V lost 4 bases and J 4 bases, leaving 10 bases between the germline ends. The germline gives CDR1 MNHEY, CDR2 SMNVEV (reference sequence). For the CDR3, the DNA is TGTGCCAGCAGTTCCAGGGGAAGCACTGAAGCTTTCTTT. This gives the protein CASSSRGSTEAFF.

Worth noting for this clone: Other DNA sequences within the sample encode an identical CDR3. This chain connects TRBV7-2 to TRBJ2-2, with D possibly being TRBD2 (6 bases). Germline V gene sequence: CDR1 SGHTA, CDR2 FQGNSA. The CDR3 length is 14 residues. The V gene lost 2 bases and the J gene lost 5 bases, with 9 bases spanning the gap. DNA for the CDR3: TGTGCCAGCAGCTTAAGGGGAGGTACCGGGGAGCTGTTTTTT. This gives the protein CASSLRGGTGELFF.

The rearrangement joins TRBV6-6 to TRBJ2-7; tentatively, D is TRBD1 (6 bases). The CDR3 consists of 15 residues. The germline gives CDR1 MNHNY, CDR2 SVGAGI (reference sequence). Trimming pared 6 bases from V and 3 bases from J, leaving 18 bases between. The CDR3 DNA reads TGTGCCAGCAGGGGGACATCTAGCCCTGTCTACGAGCAGTACGTC. Translated, it gives CASRGTSSPVYEQYV.

The chain recombines TRBV7-3 with TRBJ2-1, with 8 bases aligning to TRBD2. Germline V gene lookup returns CDR1 SGHTA and CDR2 FQGTGA. This CDR3 comprises 15 residues. V trimming: 5 bases; J trimming: 3 bases; junction bases outside the gene matches: 6. In nucleotides, the CDR3 is TGTGCCAGCAGCATCCCGGGAGGGGTCTACAATGAGCAGTTCTTC. Protein sequence: CASSIPGGVYNEQFF.

The rearrangement uses TRBV5-1 and TRBJ1-5; D not certain. CDR3 length: 14 residues. Germline values: CDR1 SGHRS, CDR2 YFSETQ. The germline V and J ends were trimmed by 5 bases and 2 bases, with 11 bases remaining between them. CDR3 region: CASRPGVGNQPQHF. The CDR3 DNA sequence: TGCGCCAGCAGACCTGGGGTTGGCAATCAGCCCCAGCATTTT.

This clone was counted between two and nine times. The V gene is TRBV19, the J gene TRBJ1-5; the match to TRBD1 covers 8 bases. The CDR3 sequence is 15 residues long. Losses at the gene ends were 4 bases for V and 3 bases for J; bases not matched to a gene: 5. The germline CDR1 and CDR2 sequences are LNHDA and SQIVND (reference sequence). The CDR3 reads CASSTRTGNNQPQHF. As DNA, the CDR3 is TGTGCCAGTAGTACACGGACAGGGAACAATCAGCCCCAGCATTTT.

This clone is categorized as medium-sized. The chain carries TRBV3-1 (or the pseudogene TRBV3-2) and TRBJ2-3; D uncertain. Germline CDR1 is LGHDT and CDR2 is YNNKEL (reference sequence). V gave up 4 bases and J gave up 6 bases, with 11 bases separating them. There are 13 residues in the CDR3. The CDR3 spells CASSPNLGDTQYF. The CDR3 DNA reads as TGTGCCAGCAGCCCCAACTTAGGGGATACGCAGTATTTT.